These 17 T cell receptor beta chains were sequenced from one sample in a study of blood T cell repertoires in COVID-19. The data were produced by immunoSEQ multiplex PCR, yet TCRdb's version contains in-frame clones alone and is incomplete. The data contain some 140,000 clones, 75% to 90% of them singletons. Material: peripheral blood. These receptors came from a human donor in a cohort sampled during active COVID-19.

The chain is built from TRBV7-9 and TRBJ2-7; a weak D match, TRBD2 (6 bases). Trimming pared 9 bases from V and 6 bases from J, leaving 24 bases between. The germline V gene has CDR1 SEHNR and CDR2 FQNEAQ (reference sequence). This CDR3 comprises 15 residues. The CDR3 nucleotides read TGTGCCAGTGCACCCCCGGGAGTAGAAAACTCCGAGCAGTACGTC. Translated, it gives CASAPPGVENSEQYV.

CDR3 bases: TGTGCCAGCAGCATCGTCCCCTACGAGCAGTACGTC. Translating gives CASSIVPYEQYV. This chain links TRBV11-3 with TRBJ2-7, with D unresolved. This CDR3 is 12 amino acids long. CDR1 and CDR2 (germline): SGHNT, YENEEA. The V gene lost 5 bases and the J gene lost 2 bases, with 7 bases spanning the gap.

This clone was counted a single time. This chain links TRBV5-6 with TRBJ1-5; TRBD1 is a possible D gene (5 bases). The CDR3 contains 16 residues. The V gene's germline CDR1 is SGHDT and CDR2 YYEEEE. V gave up 2 bases and J gave up 1 base, with 13 bases separating them. This CDR3 is CASSFGAVLSNQPQHF. In DNA form, the CDR3 reads TGTGCCAGCAGCTTTGGGGCAGTCTTAAGCAATCAGCCCCAGCATTTT.

In this sample, this clone turned up once. J is TRBJ2-7 and V is TRBV21-1; the D call TRBD2 from the table was never checked on the DNA. TRBV21-1 is deemed a pseudogene. This CDR3 has 18 amino acids. The CDR3 is CASSKGRGQREGAYEQYV. CDR3 nucleotides: TGTGCCAGCAGCAAAGGGAGAGGCCAGCGGGAGGGAGCCTACGAGCAGTACGTC.

The chain couples TRBV7-9 to TRBJ2-6; TRBD2 might be the D (5 bases). The CDR3 length is 18 residues. Trimming shortened V by 6 bases and J by 1 base, and 19 bases separated the two germline ends. Germline V lookup: CDR1 SEHNR, CDR2 FQNEAQ (reference sequence). The chain's CDR3 is CASSKVEGLISGANVLTF. The CDR3 region has the DNA TGTGCCAGCAGTAAAGTTGAGGGCTTGATTTCTGGGGCCAACGTCCTGACTTTC.

V is TRBV7-2 and J is TRBJ2-1; 13 bases line up with TRBD2. Per germline, CDR1 SGHTA and CDR2 FQGNSA. The CDR3 length is 16 residues. The V and J ends lost 5 bases and 2 bases, in that order; junction bases with no gene match: 3. CDR3 protein: CASSIGLAGAYNEQFF. CDR3 sequence (DNA): TGTGCCAGCAGCATCGGACTAGCGGGAGCCTACAATGAGCAGTTCTTC.

The rearrangement uses TRBV11-2 and TRBJ2-1, with 11 bases that match TRBD2. V dropped 0 bases and J dropped 9; count of bases not matched to a gene: 7. The CDR3 covers 16 residues. The germline CDR1 and CDR2 sequences are SGHAT and FQNNGV. CDR3 in DNA: TGTGCCAGCAGCTTAGATCGTAGCGGGGGGGTCGGTGAGCAGTTCTTC. Protein sequence: CASSLDRSGGVGEQFF.

Only a few counts were recorded for this clone. The rearrangement joins TRBV12-5 to TRBJ2-7; TRBD1 agrees at 10 bases. With 0 bases clipped from V and 5 bases from J, the junction kept 10 bases outside the gene matches. The CDR3 spans 17 residues. Looked up from germline, CDR1 is LGHNT and CDR2 is FRNRAP. CDR3: CASGLVIGTGVDHEQYF. DNA for the CDR3: TGTGCTAGTGGTTTGGTAATAGGGACAGGGGTAGACCACGAGCAGTACTTC. The full variable domain, completed using reference TRBV12-5 and TRBJ2-7, is DARVTQTPRHKVTEMGQEVTMRCQPILGHNTVFWYRQTMMQGLELLAYFRNRAPLDDSGMPKDRFSAEMPDATLATLKIQPSEPRDSAVYFCASGLVIGTGVDHEQYFGPGTRLTVT.

The V call is TRBV7-2, the J call TRBJ2-7; TRBD1 is a possible D gene (5 bases). This CDR3 spans 14 amino acids. V was pared by 6 bases and J by 2 bases, with 14 bases between. Looked up from germline, CDR1 is SGHTA and CDR2 is FQGNSA. The CDR3 here is CASSRGAGPYEQYF. CDR3 nucleotides: TGTGCCAGCAGTAGAGGAGCAGGGCCCTACGAGCAGTACTTC.

The CDR3 is CASSPQGIYTEAFF. The DNA of the CDR3 is TGTGCCAGCAGCCCCCAGGGTATATACACTGAAGCTTTCTTT. The chain is built from TRBV6-5 and TRBJ1-1; a weak D match, TRBD1 (5 bases). Germline CDR1 reads MNHEY; CDR2 reads SVGAGI. The V gene lost 6 bases and the J gene lost 3 bases, with 14 bases spanning the gap. The CDR3 extends over 14 amino acids.

This clone was seen a few times. V and J are TRBV30 and TRBJ2-7, with 7 bases that match TRBD1. V lost 2 bases, J lost 2 bases, and 3 bases stayed unmatched. The germline gives CDR1 GTSNPN, CDR2 SVGIG (reference sequence). The length of the CDR3 is 13 residues. The CDR3 DNA reads TGTGCCTGGAGTTCACAGGGGCCCTACGAGCAGTACTTC. This codes for CAWSSQGPYEQYF.

The CDR3 DNA reads as TGTGCCAGCAGCCAAGTATTCAGGGGGACCATCTATGGCTACACCTTC. This sequence encodes CASSQVFRGTIYGYTF. V usage is TRBV14 and J usage is TRBJ1-2; 7 bases align to TRBD1. This CDR3 spans 16 amino acids. Trimming took 1 base from V and 4 from J; bases not matched to a gene: 9. Germline loops: CDR1 SGHDN, CDR2 FVKESK.

This clone was seen only once. This chain uses TRBV7-8 with TRBJ2-1; 7 nucleotides agree with TRBD1. J lost 0 bases, V lost 5 bases, and 10 bases had no gene match. Germline V lookup: CDR1 SGHVS, CDR2 FQNEAQ. The CDR3 runs to 17 residues. CDR3 nucleotides: TGTGCCAGCAGCCGGCGACCGGGACAGCGCTCCTACAATGAGCAGTTCTTC. This translates into CASSRRPGQRSYNEQFF.

The genes are TRBV5-8 and TRBJ1-5; 8 bases line up with TRBD1. Germline V gene data show CDR1 as SGHTS and CDR2 as YDEGEE. J gave up 4 bases and V 4 bases, and 7 bases lay outside the gene matches. The CDR3 runs 15 residues. The CDR3 bases are TGTGCCAGCAGCCACAGGACAGGGCGGAATCAGCCCCAGCATTTT. Residues: CASSHRTGRNQPQHF. The variable domain in full, with the rest retrieved from reference TRBV5-8 and TRBJ1-5, is EAGVTQSPTHLIKTRGQQATLRCSPISGHTSVYWYQQALGLGLQFLLWYDEGEERNRGNFPPRFSGRQFPNYSSELNVNALELEDSALYLCASSHRTGRNQPQHFGDGTRLSIL.

V gene TRBV7-2 combines with J gene TRBJ1-4, with TRBD1 as a possible D gene (6 bases). Trimming shortened V by 3 bases and J by 2 bases, and 19 bases separated the two germline ends. Germline lookup yields CDR1 SGHTA and CDR2 FQGNSA. The CDR3 runs 18 residues. The CDR3 spells CASSFFGTQVLTNEKLFF. The DNA for the CDR3 is TGTGCCAGCAGCTTTTTCGGGACACAAGTGTTGACTAATGAAAAACTGTTTTTT.

The chain carries TRBV7-9 and TRBJ2-5, with 9 bases identical to TRBD1. The CDR3 is 15 amino acids. The germline V gene has CDR1 SEHNR and CDR2 FQNEAQ (reference sequence). The V segment lost 0 bases and the J segment 5 bases; nucleotides outside the gene matches: 4. CDR3 sequence (DNA): TGTGCCAGCAGCTTAGCAACAGGGGGCGTGGAGACCCAGTACTTC. It is translated as CASSLATGGVETQYF.

The gene calls are TRBV7-9 and TRBJ1-1; no clear D. The CDR3 runs to 12 residues. V was shortened by 4 bases and J by 7 bases, with 10 bases between the two germline ends. Germline V gene lookup returns CDR1 SEHNR and CDR2 FQNEAQ (reference sequence). The CDR3 sequence: CASSWSSLEAFF. The CDR3 DNA sequence: TGTGCCAGCAGCTGGAGCAGCCTTGAAGCTTTCTTT.